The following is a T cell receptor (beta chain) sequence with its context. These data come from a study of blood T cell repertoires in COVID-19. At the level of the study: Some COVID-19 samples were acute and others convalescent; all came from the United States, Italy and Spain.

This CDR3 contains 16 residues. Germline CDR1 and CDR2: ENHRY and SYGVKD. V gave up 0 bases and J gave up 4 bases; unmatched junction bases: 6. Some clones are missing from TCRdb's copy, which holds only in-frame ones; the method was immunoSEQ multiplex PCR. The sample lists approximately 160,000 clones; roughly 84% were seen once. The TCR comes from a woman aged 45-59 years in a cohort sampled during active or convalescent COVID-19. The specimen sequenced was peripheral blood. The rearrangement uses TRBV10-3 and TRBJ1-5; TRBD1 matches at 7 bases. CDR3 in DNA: TGTGCCATCAGTGAGTCGAGACAGGGCCGGAATCAGCCCCAGCATTTT. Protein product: CAISESRQGRNQPQHF.